The 4 T cell receptor beta chains presented below share a single source sample, sequenced in a study of human T cells and chemical hapten exposure. Time point meaning: patch test 2, 6 weeks after DPC sensitization. Stated treatment: therapeutic diphenylcyclopropenone sensitization with weekly scalp DPC. Using its own MiXCR run on the RACE reads, TCRdb lists one record per CDR3 protein. The repertoire has fewer than 85,000 distinct CDR3 sequences, 9.5% to 13% of them found once; the top ten carry 1.5% to 2%. Sequencing used whole blood, obtained in connection with sensitization to the hapten diphenylcyclopropenone (DPC). The receptors were gathered from a man aged 18 to 35 with alopecia areata. Some clones in this sample may be carry-over from other donors' samples.

The J gene is TRBJ2-1, the V gene TRBV20-1; the D is unclear. Germline V lookup: CDR1 DFQATT, CDR2 SNEGSKA (reference sequence). The CDR3 has 9 residues. In DNA, the CDR3 is TGCAGCGTCTACAATGAGCAGTTCTTC. It specifies CSVYNEQFF.

The sample holds a few counts of this clonotype. The rearrangement uses TRBV3-1 and TRBJ2-1; D gene uncertain. The CDR3 covers 12 residues. Germline V CDR1 and CDR2: LGHDT, YNNKEL (reference sequence). Trimming took 1 base from V and 12 from J, leaving 10 bases between them. CDR3 coding DNA: TGTGCCAGCAGCCAAGTAGCCTCCTGGCAGTTCTTC. Its translation is CASSQVASWQFF.

A single count supports this clonotype. The chain has TRBV5-4 and TRBJ1-1, with no clear D. Germline V gene sequence: CDR1 SGHNT, CDR2 YYREEE (reference sequence). The CDR3 runs to 13 residues. V was cut by 3 bases and J by 5 bases, with 11 bases left in between. CDR3 sequence: CASSSFPRTEAFF. For the CDR3, the DNA is TGTGCCAGCAGCTCGTTCCCGAGGACTGAAGCTTTCTTT.

The chain combines TRBV7-2 with TRBJ1-6; no clear D. The CDR3 has 14 amino acids. Germline CDR1 SGHTA, CDR2 FQGNSA. V was clipped by 4 bases and J by 9 bases, with 13 bases between them. CDR3 coding DNA: TGTGCCAGCAGCTCCCGTAAAGGGCCTTCACCCCTCCACTTT. Its translation is CASSSRKGPSPLHF. Full variable domain (rest looked up from reference TRBV7-2 and TRBJ1-6): GAGVSQSPSNKVTEKGKDVELRCDPISGHTALYWYRQSLGQGLEFLIYFQGNSAPDKSGLPSDRFSAERTGGSVSTLTIQRTQQEDSAVYLCASSSRKGPSPLHFGNGTRLTVT.